Presented here are 20 T cell receptor beta chains from one specimen sequenced in a study of tumor-infiltrating lymphocytes in primary liver carcinoma. The source material, roughly 18-31 mg of unsorted bulk tissue, was used to co-extract RNA and DNA. The input was 450 to 500 ng total RNA; TCR beta cDNA was made from it with a constant-region primer. Generation of the TCR beta libraries relied on three nested multiplex PCR rounds using slightly modified ARM-PCR. The first two PCR rounds, around 10 cycles each, used TRBV1-TRBV30 forward primers and a C-beta reverse primer. TCRdb reanalysed the multiplex PCR reads using MiXCR and keeps one entry per CDR3 protein. The profile shows about 190,000 distinct CDR3 sequences, roughly 80% of them singletons. Sequenced: tumor tissue from primary liver carcinoma. These receptors all come from a middle-aged man with primary liver carcinoma and hepatitis B virus infection.

Concerning this clonotype: With a much larger clone just one base away, this may be a read error. V and J are TRBV28 and TRBJ2-5, with 7 bases that match TRBD1. This CDR3 region has 15 residues. Germline values: CDR1 MDHEN, CDR2 SYDVKM. J gave up 5 bases and V 5 bases, and 11 bases lay outside the gene matches. Here the CDR3 reads CASSPTTGPIETQYF. CDR3 nucleotides: TGTGCCAGCAGTCCGACGACAGGGCCTATCGAGACCCAGTACTTC.

As concerns this clonotype: Sequence at one end of the junction differs from germline and may be a read error. The chain couples TRBV6-5 to TRBJ2-3; possibly TRBD2 for D (5 bases). The CDR3 covers 16 residues. The germline V gene encodes CDR1 MNHEY and CDR2 SVGAGI. The CDR3 region is CASNYSLSGYTDTQYF. The CDR3 region has the DNA TGTGCCAGCAATTACTCTTTATCGGGGTACACAGATACGCAGTATTTT.

Comment on this clonotype: Germline and junction disagree at one end, which may indicate a read error. The chain combines TRBV6-1 with TRBJ2-4; maybe TRBD1 (5 bases). The germline CDR1 and CDR2 sequences are MNHNS and SASEGT. The CDR3 consists of 14 residues. The CDR3 protein is CASRDKLAKNIQYF. CDR3 sequence (DNA): TGTGCCAGCAGGGACAAGTTAGCCAAAAACATTCAATACTTC.

This clonotype occurred a few times. One junction end does not reproduce the germline sequence, and a read error may be involved. The chain has TRBV4-3 and TRBJ1-1; 7 nucleotides line up with TRBD1. Germline V CDR1 and CDR2: LGHNA, YSLEER. This CDR3 has 13 residues. The CDR3 sequence: CTSSQGGNTEAFF. The CDR3 nucleotides read TGCACCAGCAGCCAGGGGGGGAACACTGAAGCTTTCTTT.

Notes on this clonotype: Germline and junction disagree at one end, which may indicate a read error. The chain uses TRBV4-3 and TRBJ1-6, with no clear D. The CDR3 totals 16 residues. Germline V gives CDR1 LGHNA, CDR2 YSLEER. The CDR3 reads CASSLARTVDNSPLHF. CDR3 nucleotides: TGCGCCAGTAGCCTAGCACGAACCGTCGATAATTCACCCCTCCACTTT.

The J gene is TRBJ2-4, the V gene TRBV6-1, with D maybe TRBD1 (6 bases). V shed 7 bases and J shed 1 base, with 23 bases lying between them. Germline CDR1 MNHNS, CDR2 SASEGT. The CDR3 sequence is 18 residues long. The CDR3 loop reads CASIRETGFQRAKNIQYF. The CDR3 DNA sequence: TGTGCCAGCATTAGGGAGACAGGCTTTCAGAGGGCCAAAAACATTCAGTACTTC.

This chain connects TRBV6-1 to TRBJ1-1; the D gene is possibly TRBD1 (5 bases). The V gene lost 9 bases and the J gene lost 13 bases, with 24 bases spanning the gap. Germline V gives CDR1 MNHNS, CDR2 SASEGT. This CDR3 is built from 13 residues. CDR3 DNA: TGTGCCAGTCGGGTTCCGGGACCTCGAAAGGGTTTCTTT. Its translation: CASRVPGPRKGFF.

On this clonotype itself: A read error may account for a junction end that differs from germline. DNA for the CDR3: TGTGCCAGCAGGACTAACGGGAGGAATGAACAGTTCTTC. It translates to CASRTNGRNEQFF. The chain uses TRBV6-2 or TRBV6-3 and TRBJ2-1; 7 bases are shared with TRBD2. There are 13 residues in the CDR3. From germline, CDR1 is MNHEY and CDR2 SVGEGT.

About this clonotype itself: The junction departs from germline at one end; a sequencing error may be responsible. V is TRBV10-3 and J is TRBJ1-1, with a possible D match to TRBD1 (5 bases). Germline lookup yields CDR1 ENHRY and CDR2 SYGVKD. The CDR3 contains 14 residues. The CDR3 bases are TGTGACATCAGTTACGACAGCGTAAACACTGAAGCTTTCTTT. Residues: CDISYDSVNTEAFF.

Remarks on this clonotype: This clone may be a read error of a much larger clone one base away. The CDR3 spells CACRGQGANQPRHF. CDR3 bases: TGTGCCTGCCGAGGACAGGGGGCCAATCAGCCCCGGCATTTT. The rearrangement links TRBV30 to TRBJ1-5; 11 bases fit TRBD1. The germline V gene encodes CDR1 GTSNPN and CDR2 SVGIG (reference sequence). This CDR3 is 14 amino acids long.

This chain uses TRBV6-1 with TRBJ1-2; D is possibly TRBD1 (5 bases). Trimming took off 7 bases at V and 10 bases at J, with 16 bases between the two ends. The CDR3 has 12 residues. Germline CDR1 is MNHNS and CDR2 is SASEGT. The CDR3 sequence is CASTPGLRDYTF. CDR3 DNA sequence: TGTGCCAGCACACCAGGGTTACGGGACTACACCTTC.

Of note for this clonotype: Its ends do not fully match the called genes, so a read error is possible. This rearrangement joins TRBV6-1 to TRBJ2-3, with 9 bases fitting TRBD1. Germline V gives CDR1 MNHNS, CDR2 SASEGT. The CDR3 has 15 residues. This CDR3 reads CVSRDDRGAGDTQYF. As DNA, the CDR3 is TGTGTCAGCAGAGACGACAGGGGGGCGGGAGATACGCAGTATTTT.

V and J are TRBV6-6 and TRBJ1-1; TRBD1 is a possible D gene (6 bases). V lost 8 bases to trimming and J lost 6 bases, with 19 bases between them. The CDR3 runs 14 residues. Germline assignment: CDR1 MNHNY and CDR2 SVGAGI (reference sequence). In DNA form, the CDR3 reads TGTGCCAGCCAAACCACAGGGATGAATGCTGAAGCTTTCTTT. Protein: CASQTTGMNAEAFF.

Worth noting for this clonotype: An end of the junction differs from the germline gene, which may be a read error. The chain combines TRBV12-3 or TRBV12-4 with TRBJ2-1; D ambiguous. This CDR3 is 13 amino acids long. CDR3 nucleotides: TGTGCCAGCAGTCTCAAGCAGAACAATGAGGAGTTCTTC. It translates to CASSLKQNNEEFF.

Remarks on this clonotype: The conserved final phenylalanine or tryptophan is absent from the CDR3, which likely points to a read error. The limits of the CDR3 on the DNA are not certain, so only TCRdb's listed CDR3 is given. The chain employs TRBV6-2 or TRBV6-3 and TRBJ2-5; the table's D gene call, TRBD2, was not cross checked with the DNA. Germline assignment: CDR1 MNHEY and CDR2 SVGEGT. From its first to its last residue, the CDR3 has 13 amino acids. The CDR3 here is CTSSSGLANTRYL.

In the case of this clonotype: At one boundary the junction diverges from the germline segment, which might be a read error. The rearrangement joins TRBV4-1 to TRBJ1-5; tentative D call: TRBD1 (6 bases). Germline CDR1 and CDR2: MGHRA and YSYEKL. The CDR3 spans 15 residues. This CDR3 is CACSPQGKNNQTQHF. The CDR3 DNA follows: TGCGCCTGCAGCCCCCAGGGGAAAAACAATCAGACCCAGCATTTT.

Concerning this clonotype itself: The junction shows a germline mismatch at one end, possibly a read error. V usage is TRBV28 and J usage is TRBJ1-5; the D is unclear. The CDR3 covers 15 residues. The germline V gene encodes CDR1 MDHEN and CDR2 SYDVKM. CDR3 amino acids: CDSSPPGLSNQPQHF. CDR3 coding DNA: TGTGACAGCAGTCCCCCAGGACTTAGCAATCAGCCCCAGCATTTC.

As concerns this clonotype: A read error may account for a junction end that differs from germline. The gene calls are TRBV29-1 and TRBJ1-1; possible D gene TRBD1, 6 bases. Germline values: CDR1 SQVTM, CDR2 ANQGSEA. This CDR3 comprises 13 residues. CDR3 nucleotides: TGTAGTGTGCTCGACAGGAAGAACTCTGAAGCTTTCTTT. Translating it yields CSVLDRKNSEAFF.

As concerns this clonotype: Given a much more abundant clone one base away, this may be a read error. The chain has TRBV7-9 and TRBJ1-4; possibly TRBD1 for D (6 bases). CDR1 and CDR2 from the germline V gene are SEHNR and FQNEAQ (reference sequence). CDR3 length: 16 residues. V was clipped by 5 bases and J by 9 bases, with 22 bases between them. The CDR3 sequence: CASSGSSSGQNKKLFF. The DNA for the CDR3 is TGTGCCAGCAGCGGTTCGTCTTCGGGACAAAATAAAAAACTGTTTTTT. Using reference TRBV7-9 and TRBJ1-4 for the parts outside the CDR3, the full variable domain is DTGVSQNPRHKITKRGQNVTFRCDPISEHNRLYWYRQTLGQGPEFLTYFQNEAQLEKSRLLSDRFSAERPKGSFSTLEIQRTEQGDSAMYLCASSGSSSGQNKKLFFGSGTQLSVL.

This clonotype was detected ten times or more. V and J are TRBV7-3 and TRBJ2-1, with unresolved D. V was trimmed by 5 bases and J by 9 bases, leaving 11 bases between them. From germline, CDR1 is SGHTA and CDR2 FQGTGA. There are 12 residues in the CDR3. The CDR3 region has the DNA TGTGCCAGCAGCCGAGGACGTAGTGAGCAGTTCTTC. This encodes CASSRGRSEQFF.